Following are 5 T cell receptor beta chains from one sample sequenced in a study of blood T cell repertoires in COVID-19. Profiling relied on immunoSEQ multiplex PCR, and the TCRdb table lists in-frame clones only, not all of them. The sample holds approximately 210,000 clones; around 82% are singletons and the top ten take 2.5% to 3.5%. Sequencing used peripheral blood. These receptor sequences come from a man between 45 and 60 years old with active or convalescent COVID-19.

The chain uses TRBV2 and TRBJ2-1; D ambiguous. CDR3 size: 12 residues. Deletions cut 4 bases from V and 4 bases from J, with 5 bases between. Germline lookup yields CDR1 SNHLY and CDR2 FYNNEI. The CDR3 DNA reads TGTGCCAGCAGTGTTGAGTACAATGAGCAGTTCTTC. Translation gives CASSVEYNEQFF.

The chain links TRBV4-3 to TRBJ1-2, with D maybe TRBD1 (5 bases). The CDR3 extends over 19 amino acids. The germline CDR1 and CDR2 sequences are LGHNA and YSLEER. The V gene lost 7 bases and the J gene lost 1 base, with 28 bases spanning the gap. CDR3: CASKVRNERRGLHNYGYTF. CDR3 DNA: TGCGCCAGCAAGGTCCGCAACGAGAGGCGGGGACTTCATAACTATGGCTACACCTTC.

The chain carries TRBV12-3 or TRBV12-4 and TRBJ2-7; tentative D call: TRBD2 (5 bases). V lost 6 bases and J lost 6, with 12 bases in between. This CDR3 comprises 12 residues. The CDR3 reads CASSPGVGEQYF. For the CDR3, the DNA is TGTGCCAGCAGCCCCGGGGTCGGCGAGCAGTACTTC.

The J gene is TRBJ2-1, the V gene TRBV2; the D gene is possibly TRBD2 (5 bases). Trimming stripped 5 bases from V and 5 bases from J, with 10 bases between. This CDR3 is 13 amino acids long. Germline CDR1 is SNHLY and CDR2 is FYNNEI. This CDR3 reads CASSRTYNNEQFF. CDR3 nucleotide sequence: TGTGCCAGCAGTAGGACTTATAACAATGAGCAGTTCTTC.

The V call is TRBV5-5, the J call TRBJ1-4, with D maybe TRBD1 (6 bases). V lost 3 bases, J lost 8 bases, and 17 bases lay in between. From germline, CDR1 is SGHKS and CDR2 YYEKEE (reference sequence). The CDR3 is 15 residues long. The CDR3 sequence: CASSSRQAVQEKLFF. In nucleotides, the CDR3 is TGTGCCAGCAGCTCGAGACAGGCAGTTCAGGAAAAACTGTTTTTT.